The rows below give T cell receptor beta chains drawn from one sample of a study of cytotoxic CD8 clonotypes in ibrutinib-treated CLL. The table came from immunoSEQ multiplex PCR; TCRdb's copy has only in-frame clones and leaves some out. The data hold 120,000 to 150,000 clones, with roughly 80% observed a single time. Sequencing used PBMCs, obtained after 12 months of ibrutinib treatment. The receptors derive from a human donor with chronic lymphocytic leukemia. Both conserved end residues are part of each CDR3. A D gene is named only where the DNA matches it firmly. A row's size may be missing; if present it is once, few, many or a size class.

TRBV13	NA	NA	TRBJ2-7	TGTGCCAGCAGCTTAGGACTGGGCCTGGGTACCTACGAGCAGTACTTC	CASSLGLGLGTYEQYF
TRBV5-4	NA	NA	TRBJ1-4	TGTGCCAGCAGCTTGAGTCAGGCAGTCGATGCAACTAATGAAAAACTGTTTTTT	CASSLSQAVDATNEKLFF
TRBV6-4	NA	NA	TRBJ1-5	TGTGCCAGCAGTGAGAGGATAAATCAGCCCCAGCATTTT	CASSERINQPQHF
TRBV4-2	many	NA	TRBJ2-7	TGTGCCAGCAGCCAAACGACGGGAGTCAGCCTGACCTACGAGCAGTACTTC	CASSQTTGVSLTYEQYF
TRBV7-9	once	NA	TRBJ1-1	TGTGCCAGCAGCCTACCTTGGGGGGAGGGAAGTTGGTCGGAAACTGAAGCTTTCTTT	CASSLPWGEGSWSETEAFF
TRBV5-1	NA	NA	TRBJ2-3	TGCGCCAGCAGCTTGGTTGGGGTATACACAGATACGCAGTATTTT	CASSLVGVYTDTQYF
TRBV7-3	NA	NA	TRBJ2-1	TGTGCCAGCAGCTTTAACCCAGGACAGTACAATGAGCAGTTCTTC	CASSFNPGQYNEQFF
TRBV18	NA	NA	TRBJ1-1	TGTGCCAGCTCTCGCATGGGTCCTTTGGGGACTGAAGCTTTCTTT	CASSRMGPLGTEAFF
TRBV4-1	NA	TRBD2	TRBJ2-5	TGCGCCAGCAGCCAAGATACCAGCGGGAGGGCCGGAGAGACCCAGTACTTC	CASSQDTSGRAGETQYF
TRBV30	NA	NA	TRBJ1-2	TGTGCCTGGAGTGTTGGCGCAGGATTTTATGGCTACACCTTC	CAWSVGAGFYGYTF
TRBV19	few	NA	TRBJ1-6	TGTGCCAGTAGTATTAGTTCGAATAATTCACCCCTCCACTTT	CASSISSNNSPLHF
TRBV30	few	NA	TRBJ1-4	TGTGCCTGCACCACGTATGAAAAACTGTTTTTT	CACTTYEKLFF
TRBV7-2	NA	TRBD2	TRBJ2-7	TGTGCCAGCAGCGCCGTAGCGGGGGGGCTCGAGCAGTACTTC	CASSAVAGGLEQYF
TRBV5-4	NA	TRBD1	TRBJ2-5	TGTGCCAGCAGCTGGACAGGGGGAGAGACCCAGTACTTC	CASSWTGGETQYF